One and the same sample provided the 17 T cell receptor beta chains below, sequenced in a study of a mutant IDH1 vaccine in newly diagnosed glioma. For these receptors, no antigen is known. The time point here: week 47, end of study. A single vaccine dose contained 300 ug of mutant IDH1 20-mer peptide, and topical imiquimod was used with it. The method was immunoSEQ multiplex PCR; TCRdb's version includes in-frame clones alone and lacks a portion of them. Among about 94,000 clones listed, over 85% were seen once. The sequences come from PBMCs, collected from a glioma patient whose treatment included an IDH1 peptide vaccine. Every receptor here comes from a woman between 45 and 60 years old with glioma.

The CDR3 nucleotides are TGTGCCAGCATTGGCCAACGAAGGACTGAAGCTTTCTTT. Encoded protein: CASIGQRRTEAFF. The chain combines TRBV6-5 with TRBJ1-1, with no clear D. Germline lookup yields CDR1 MNHEY and CDR2 SVGAGI. The CDR3 runs to 13 residues. The V end was cut by 7 bases, the J end by 5 bases, with 14 bases between.

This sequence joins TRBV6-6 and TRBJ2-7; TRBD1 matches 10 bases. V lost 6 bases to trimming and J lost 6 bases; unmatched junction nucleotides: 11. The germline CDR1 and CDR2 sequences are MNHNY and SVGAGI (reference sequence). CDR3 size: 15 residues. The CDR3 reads CASRTTGGAGIEQYF. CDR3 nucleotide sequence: TGTGCCAGCAGAACGACAGGGGGCGCCGGGATCGAGCAGTACTTC.

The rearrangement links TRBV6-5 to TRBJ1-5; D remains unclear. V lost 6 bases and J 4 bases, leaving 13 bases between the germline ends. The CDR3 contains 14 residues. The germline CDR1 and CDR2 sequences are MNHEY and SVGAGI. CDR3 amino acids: CASSREYANQPQHF. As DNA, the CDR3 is TGTGCCAGCAGCCGGGAATATGCGAATCAGCCCCAGCATTTT.

CDR3 residues: CASARGLGTEAFF. As DNA, the CDR3 is TGTGCCAGCGCCAGGGGGCTGGGAACTGAAGCTTTCTTT. The chain is built from TRBV6-5 and TRBJ1-1; TRBD1 matches at 8 bases. Germline V gene sequence: CDR1 MNHEY, CDR2 SVGAGI. The CDR3 length is 13 residues. V shed 8 bases and J 5 bases; nucleotides not matched to a gene: 7.

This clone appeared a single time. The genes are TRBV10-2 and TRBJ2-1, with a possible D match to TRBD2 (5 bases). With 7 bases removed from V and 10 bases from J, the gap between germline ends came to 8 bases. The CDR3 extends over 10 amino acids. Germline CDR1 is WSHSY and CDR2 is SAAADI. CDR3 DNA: TGCGCCAGCAATGGAGGAGAGCAGTTCTTC. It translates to CASNGGEQFF.

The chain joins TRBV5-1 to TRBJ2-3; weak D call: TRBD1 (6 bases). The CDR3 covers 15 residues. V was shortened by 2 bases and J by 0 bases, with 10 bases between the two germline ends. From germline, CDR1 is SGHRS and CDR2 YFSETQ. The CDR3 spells CASSLGGTSTDTQYF. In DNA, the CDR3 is TGCGCCAGCAGCTTAGGGGGTACTAGCACAGATACGCAGTATTTT.

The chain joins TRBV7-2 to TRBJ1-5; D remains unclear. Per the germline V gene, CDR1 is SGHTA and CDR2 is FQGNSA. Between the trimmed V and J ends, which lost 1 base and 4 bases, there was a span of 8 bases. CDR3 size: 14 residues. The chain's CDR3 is CASSLGQINQPQHF. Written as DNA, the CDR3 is TGTGCCAGCAGCTTAGGTCAGATTAATCAGCCCCAGCATTTT.

The DNA for the CDR3 is TGTGCCAGCAGCGGTAGCGGGACGTCAAATACGCAGTATTTT. The encoded protein is CASSGSGTSNTQYF. This rearrangement joins TRBV9 to TRBJ2-3; 8 nucleotides line up with TRBD2. Per the germline V gene, CDR1 is SGDLS and CDR2 is YYNGEE. V was pared by 3 bases and J by 7 bases, with 7 bases of the junction left unmatched. The CDR3 is 14 residues long.

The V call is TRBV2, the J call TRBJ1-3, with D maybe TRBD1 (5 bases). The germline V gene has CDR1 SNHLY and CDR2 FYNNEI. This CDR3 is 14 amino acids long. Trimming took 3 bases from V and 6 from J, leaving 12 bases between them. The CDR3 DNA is TGTGCCAGCAGTGAGCTCCAGGGCGAAAACACCATATATTTT. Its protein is CASSELQGENTIYF.

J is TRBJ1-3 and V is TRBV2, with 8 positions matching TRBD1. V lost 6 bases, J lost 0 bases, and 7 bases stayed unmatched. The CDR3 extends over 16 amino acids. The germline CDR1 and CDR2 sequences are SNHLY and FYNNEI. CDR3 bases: TGTGCCAGCAGGGCCCGGACAGGGAACTCTGGAAACACCATATATTTT. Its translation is CASRARTGNSGNTIYF.

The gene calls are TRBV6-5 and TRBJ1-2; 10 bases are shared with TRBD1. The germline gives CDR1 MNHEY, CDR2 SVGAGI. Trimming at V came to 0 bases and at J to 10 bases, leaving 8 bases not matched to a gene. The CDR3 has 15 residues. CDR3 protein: CASSYSSRGTGDYTF. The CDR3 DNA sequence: TGTGCCAGCAGTTACTCGAGCCGTGGGACAGGGGACTACACCTTC.

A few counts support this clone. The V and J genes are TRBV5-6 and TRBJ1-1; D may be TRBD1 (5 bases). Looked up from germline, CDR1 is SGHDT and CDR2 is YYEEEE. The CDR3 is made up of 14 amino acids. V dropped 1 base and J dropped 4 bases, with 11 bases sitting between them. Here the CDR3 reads CASSLRGPTTEAFF. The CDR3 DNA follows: TGTGCCAGCAGCTTGAGGGGACCGACCACTGAAGCTTTCTTT.

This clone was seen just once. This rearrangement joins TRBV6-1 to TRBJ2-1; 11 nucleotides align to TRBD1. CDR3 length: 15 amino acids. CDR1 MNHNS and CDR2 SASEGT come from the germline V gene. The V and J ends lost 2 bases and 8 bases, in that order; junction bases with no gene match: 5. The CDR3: CASSEPGQGVDEQFF. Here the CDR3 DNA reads TGTGCCAGCAGTGAACCGGGACAGGGGGTCGATGAGCAGTTCTTC.

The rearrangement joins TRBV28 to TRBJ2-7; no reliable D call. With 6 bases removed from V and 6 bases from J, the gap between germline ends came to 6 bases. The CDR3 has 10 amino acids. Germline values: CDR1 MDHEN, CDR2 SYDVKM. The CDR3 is CASRQVEQYF. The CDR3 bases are TGTGCCAGCAGGCAGGTCGAGCAGTACTTC.

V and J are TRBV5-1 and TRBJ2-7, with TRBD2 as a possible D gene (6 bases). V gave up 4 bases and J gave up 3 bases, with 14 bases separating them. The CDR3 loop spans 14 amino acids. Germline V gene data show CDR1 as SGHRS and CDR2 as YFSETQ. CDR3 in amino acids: CASSPPGLHYEQYF. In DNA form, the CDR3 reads TGCGCCAGCAGCCCCCCGGGACTCCACTACGAGCAGTACTTC.

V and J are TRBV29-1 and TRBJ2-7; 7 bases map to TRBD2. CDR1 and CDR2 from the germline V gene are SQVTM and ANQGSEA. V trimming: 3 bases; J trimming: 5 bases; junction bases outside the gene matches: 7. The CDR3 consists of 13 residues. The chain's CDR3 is CSVETREDHEQYF. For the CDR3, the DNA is TGCAGCGTTGAGACCCGGGAGGACCACGAGCAGTACTTC.

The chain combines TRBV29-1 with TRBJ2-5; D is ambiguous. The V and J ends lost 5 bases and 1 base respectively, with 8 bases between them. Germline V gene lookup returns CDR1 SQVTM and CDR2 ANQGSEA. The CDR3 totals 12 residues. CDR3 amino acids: CSVSLIQETQYF. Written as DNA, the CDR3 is TGCAGCGTTAGTCTGATCCAAGAGACCCAGTACTTC.